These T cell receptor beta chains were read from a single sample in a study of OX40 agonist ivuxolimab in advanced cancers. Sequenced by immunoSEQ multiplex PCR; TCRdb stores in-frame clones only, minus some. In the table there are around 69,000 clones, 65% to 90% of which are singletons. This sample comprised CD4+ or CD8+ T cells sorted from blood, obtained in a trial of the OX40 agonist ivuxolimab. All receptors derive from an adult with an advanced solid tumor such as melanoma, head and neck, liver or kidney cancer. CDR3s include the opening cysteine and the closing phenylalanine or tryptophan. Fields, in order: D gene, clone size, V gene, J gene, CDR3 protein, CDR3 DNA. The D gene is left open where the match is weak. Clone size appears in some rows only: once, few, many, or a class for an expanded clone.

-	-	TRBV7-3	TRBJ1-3	CASSLLQAGSGNTIYF	TGTGCCAGCAGCTTACTCCAAGCAGGCTCTGGAAACACCATATATTTT
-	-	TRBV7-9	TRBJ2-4	CASSPRLGLAKNIQYF	TGTGCCAGCAGCCCCCGGCTAGGGTTAGCCAAAAACATTCAGTACTTC
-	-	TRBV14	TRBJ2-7	CASSQGDTPYEQYF	TGTGCCAGCAGCCAAGGGGACACCCCCTACGAGCAGTACTTC
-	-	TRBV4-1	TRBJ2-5	CASSQGIFRWQETQYF	TGCGCCAGCAGCCAGGGCATTTTTCGGTGGCAAGAGACCCAGTACTTC
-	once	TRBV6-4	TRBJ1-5	CASSGRSGITGNQPQHF	TGTGCCAGCAGTGGCCGTTCCGGGATCACGGGCAATCAGCCCCAGCATTTT
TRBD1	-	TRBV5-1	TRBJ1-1	CASTPPGGTEAFF	TGCGCCAGCACCCCGCCAGGGGGCACTGAAGCTTTCTTT
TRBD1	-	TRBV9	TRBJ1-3	CASSSRTGKAGNTIYF	TGTGCCAGCAGCTCACGGACAGGGAAAGCTGGAAACACCATATATTTT
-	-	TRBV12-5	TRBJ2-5	CASGLGQNLETQYF	TGTGCTAGTGGTTTGGGACAGAACTTAGAGACCCAGTACTTC
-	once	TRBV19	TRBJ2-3	CASSTDGFTDTQYF	TGTGCCAGTAGTACAGATGGGTTCACAGATACGCAGTATTTT
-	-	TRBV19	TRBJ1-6	CASSMARLNSPLHF	TGTGCCAGTAGTATGGCCAGGCTTAATTCACCCCTCCACTTT
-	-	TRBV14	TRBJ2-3	CASSQIRTDTQYF	TGTGCCAGCAGCCAGATTCGTACAGATACGCAGTATTTT
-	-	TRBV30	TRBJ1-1	CAWRGGHTEAFF	TGTGCCTGGAGGGGGGGGCATACTGAAGCTTTCTTT
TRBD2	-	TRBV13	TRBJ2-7	CASSFFLPGLAGYEQYF	TGTGCCAGCAGCTTCTTCCTCCCGGGACTAGCGGGATACGAGCAGTACTTC
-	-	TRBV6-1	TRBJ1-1	CASSEEFGAFF	TGTGCCAGCAGTGAGGAGTTCGGAGCTTTCTTT
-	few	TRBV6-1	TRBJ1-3	CASSVQSSGNTIYF	TGTGCCAGCAGTGTACAGAGCTCTGGAAACACCATATATTTT
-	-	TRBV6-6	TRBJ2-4	CASSPELAKNIQYF	TGTGCCAGCAGCCCTGAACTAGCCAAAAACATTCAGTACTTC
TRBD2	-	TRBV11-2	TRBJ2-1	CASSPGASGRVF	TGTGCCAGCAGCCCCGGGGCTAGCGGGCGGGTCTTC
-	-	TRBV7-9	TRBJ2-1	CASSLERSYNEQFF	TGTGCCAGCAGCTTAGAGCGCTCCTACAATGAGCAGTTCTTC
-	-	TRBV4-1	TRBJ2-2	CASSQVPIRQEYTGELFF	TGCGCCAGCAGCCAAGTTCCCATAAGGCAGGAGTACACCGGGGAGCTGTTTTTT
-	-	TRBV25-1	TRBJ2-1	CASGLSGSYNEQFF	TGTGCCAGCGGACTTAGCGGCTCCTACAATGAGCAGTTCTTC
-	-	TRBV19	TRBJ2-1	CASRTHGTNYSYNEQFF	TGTGCCAGTAGAACCCACGGGACAAACTACTCCTACAATGAGCAGTTCTTC
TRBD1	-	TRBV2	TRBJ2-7	CASSEPYRGSYEQYF	TGTGCCAGCAGTGAACCCTACAGGGGGTCCTACGAGCAGTACTTC
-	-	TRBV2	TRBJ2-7	CASSGLSTEQYF	TGTGCCAGCAGTGGATTATCAACCGAGCAGTACTTC
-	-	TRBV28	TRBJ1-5	CASGVGSQAYSNQPQHF	TGTGCCAGCGGGGTGGGTTCACAGGCTTATAGCAATCAGCCCCAGCATTTT
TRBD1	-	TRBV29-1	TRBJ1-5	CSARTRQGGDQPQHF	TGCAGCGCCAGAACGCGACAGGGTGGGGATCAGCCCCAGCATTTT
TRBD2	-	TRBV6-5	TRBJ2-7	CASSYSSSGRYEQYF	TGTGCCAGCAGTTACTCGAGTAGCGGGAGGTACGAGCAGTACTTC
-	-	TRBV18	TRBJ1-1	CASSPGRNTEAFF	TGTGCCAGCTCACCGGGCAGAAACACTGAAGCTTTCTTT
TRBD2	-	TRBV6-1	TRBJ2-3	CASSVTSADTQYF	TGTGCCAGCAGTGTCACTAGCGCAGATACGCAGTATTTT
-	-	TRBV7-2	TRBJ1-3	CASSWTRSSGNTIYF	TGTGCCAGCAGCTGGACCAGGAGCTCTGGAAACACCATATATTTT
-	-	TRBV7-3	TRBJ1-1	CASSPGRGTTEAFF	TGTGCCAGCAGCCCGGGACGGGGAACGACTGAAGCTTTCTTT
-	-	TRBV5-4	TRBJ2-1	CASRSAGLYNEQFF	TGTGCCAGCAGATCTGCGGGACTCTACAATGAGCAGTTCTTC
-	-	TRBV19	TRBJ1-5	CASSIGGTAQPQHF	TGTGCCAGTAGTATAGGAGGGACGGCTCAGCCCCAGCATTTT
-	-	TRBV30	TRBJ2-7	CAWKSLLAYEQYF	TGTGCCTGGAAATCCCTCCTCGCCTACGAGCAGTACTTC
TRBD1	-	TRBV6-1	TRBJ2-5	CASSESGRGRETQYF	TGTGCCAGCAGTGAATCCGGCAGGGGGCGGGAGACCCAGTACTTC
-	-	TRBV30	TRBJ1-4	CAWKGGANEKLFF	TGTGCCTGGAAGGGGGGAGCTAATGAAAAACTGTTTTTT
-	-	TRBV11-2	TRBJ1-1	CASSLESGAYTEAFF	TGTGCCAGCAGCTTAGAGTCGGGGGCCTACACTGAAGCTTTCTTT
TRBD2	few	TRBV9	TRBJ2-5	CASSIAAGLQETQYF	TGTGCCAGCAGCATCGCGGCGGGACTACAAGAGACCCAGTACTTC
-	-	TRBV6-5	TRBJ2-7	CASRRDLYEQYF	TGTGCCAGCAGAAGGGACCTCTACGAGCAGTACTTC
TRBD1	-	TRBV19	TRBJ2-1	CASSPRTGYNEQFF	TGTGCCAGTAGTCCGAGGACAGGGTACAATGAGCAGTTCTTC
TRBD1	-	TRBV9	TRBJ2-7	CASSVGGQAVYEQYF	TGTGCCAGCAGCGTAGGGGGACAGGCCGTCTACGAGCAGTACTTC
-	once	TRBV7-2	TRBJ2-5	CASSRYQETQYF	TGTGCCAGCAGTAGGTACCAAGAGACCCAGTACTTC
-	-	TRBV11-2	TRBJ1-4	CASSLQGTNEKLFF	TGTGCCAGCAGCTTACAGGGTACTAATGAAAAACTGTTTTTT
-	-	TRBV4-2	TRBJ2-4	CASSPTTSLAKNIQYF	TGTGCCAGCAGCCCTACCACAAGTTTAGCCAAAAACATTCAGTACTTC
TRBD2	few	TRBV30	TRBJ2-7	CAWGTSGYEQYF	TGTGCCTGGGGGACTAGCGGCTACGAGCAGTACTTC
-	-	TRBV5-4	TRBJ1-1	CASSSRPDSNTEAFF	TGTGCCAGCAGCTCCCGCCCCGACAGTAACACTGAAGCTTTCTTT
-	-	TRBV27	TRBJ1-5	CASSLMGAPNQPQHF	TGTGCCAGCAGTTTGATGGGGGCCCCCAATCAGCCCCAGCATTTT
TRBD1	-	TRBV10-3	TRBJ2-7	CAISDISQGDYEQYF	TGTGCCATCAGTGATATAAGTCAGGGGGACTACGAGCAGTACTTC
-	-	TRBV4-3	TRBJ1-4	CASSLQRYEKLFF	TGCGCCAGCAGCTTACAGCGTTATGAAAAACTGTTTTTT
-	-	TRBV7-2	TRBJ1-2	CASSLGTGKPNYGYTF	TGTGCCAGCAGCTTAGGAACAGGGAAGCCTAACTATGGCTACACCTTC
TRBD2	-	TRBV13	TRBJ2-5	CASSPGLAGARQETQYF	TGTGCCAGCAGCCCCGGACTAGCGGGAGCAAGGCAAGAGACCCAGTACTTC
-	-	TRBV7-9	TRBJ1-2	CASSHGINYGYTF	TGTGCCAGCAGCCATGGGATCAACTATGGCTACACCTTC
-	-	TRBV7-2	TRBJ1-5	CASSFGTINQPQHF	TGTGCCAGCAGCTTTGGGACCATAAATCAGCCCCAGCATTTT